The clone carrying this TCR beta chain was found once. Each participant's cohort was designated according to participant-reported clinical history. The assay was immunoSEQ multiplex PCR, and TCRdb's table has in-frame clones only and misses some. The sample contains about 220,000 clones, about four fifths of which appear only once. This CDR3 contains 18 residues. J gave up 2 bases and V 0 bases, and 9 bases lay outside the gene matches. CDR1 is SGHKS and CDR2 is YYEKEE in the germline V gene (reference sequence). The data originate from a study of blood T cell repertoires in COVID-19. Study information: COVID-19 samples, acute and convalescent, were from the United States, Italy and Spain. In each case, the material was cDNA or gDNA derived from T cells, B-cell-depleted T cells, or PBMCs.

The gene calls are TRBV5-5 and TRBJ2-3; 10 bases map to TRBD2. The sample comprised PBMCs or T cells enriched from blood (not recorded which). This clonotype was sampled from a woman aged 45-65 years who had been exposed to COVID-19. In DNA, the CDR3 is TGTGCCAGCAGCTTGGCGGGGGAACTAGCGGGGCACACAGATACGCAGTATTTT. This codes for CASSLAGELAGHTDTQYF.